The 31 T cell receptor beta chains below come from one sample, sequenced in a study of cytomegalovirus exposure and HLA in healthy donors. The PCR was carried out with 60 Vbeta primers and 13 Jbeta primers. Libraries were prepared by immunoSEQ multiplex PCR; TCRdb keeps only in-frame clonotypes and omits some of them. The sample has 140,000 to 150,000 clones; roughly three quarters are singletons. The sample comprised PBMCs. The origin of the receptors is a female donor in good health and CMV-seronegative.

This clone was recorded only once. The V and J genes are TRBV18 and TRBJ2-1; 7 positions agree with TRBD2. Germline V gives CDR1 KGHSH, CDR2 LQKENI. There are 14 residues in the CDR3. The V and J ends lost 1 base and 9 bases, in that order; junction bases with no gene match: 6. The CDR3: CASSPRGEGPEQFF. CDR3 coding DNA: TGTGCCAGCTCACCACGGGGGGAGGGCCCTGAGCAGTTCTTC. Full variable domain (outside the CDR3, taken from reference TRBV18 and TRBJ2-1): NAGVMQNPRHLVRRRGQEARLRCSPMKGHSHVYWYRQLPEEGLKFMVYLQKENIIDESGMPKERFSAEFPKEGPSILRIQQVVRGDSAAYFCASSPRGEGPEQFFGPGTRLTVL.

This chain links TRBV7-9 with TRBJ2-3; 14 bases agree with TRBD2. V was pared by 5 bases and J by 6 bases, with 7 bases of the junction left unmatched. The CDR3 contains 16 residues. Germline V gene data show CDR1 as SEHNR and CDR2 as FQNEAQ (reference sequence). The DNA for the CDR3 is TGTGCCAGCAGCCCCTTGGGACTAGCGGGGGTCGATACGCAGTATTTT. It codes for CASSPLGLAGVDTQYF.

This clone occurred a few times. J is TRBJ2-1 and V is TRBV4-2, with unresolved D. The ends were cut back, 4 bases at V and 4 bases at J, with 11 bases in the middle. The CDR3 contains 14 residues. Germline V gene sequence: CDR1 LGHNA, CDR2 YNFKEQ. CDR3 sequence reads: CASSPSRSYNEQFF. The CDR3 region has the DNA TGTGCCAGCAGCCCTTCCAGAAGTTACAATGAGCAGTTCTTC.

The rearrangement links TRBV4-3 to TRBJ1-1; D remains unclear. The germline V and J ends were trimmed by 1 base and 0 bases, with 6 bases remaining between them. CDR1 is LGHNA and CDR2 is YSLEER in the germline V gene. CDR3 size: 14 residues. The CDR3 loop is CASSQGPMNTEAFF. The CDR3, as DNA: TGCGCCAGCAGCCAAGGTCCCATGAACACTGAAGCTTTCTTT.

Points on this clone: The junction departs from germline at one end; a sequencing error may be responsible. The chain has TRBV9 and TRBJ1-2; TRBD1 aligns across 9 bases. CDR1 and CDR2 from the germline V gene are SGDLS and YYNGEE. CDR3 length: 13 amino acids. The CDR3 sequence is CASSVTGGDGYPF. Here the CDR3 DNA reads TGTGCCAGCAGCGTTACAGGGGGCGATGGCTACCCCTTC.

The V and J genes are TRBV7-3 and TRBJ2-3; TRBD2 agrees at 10 bases. This CDR3 has 15 amino acids. CDR1 SGHTA and CDR2 FQGTGA come from the germline V gene. V trimming: 10 bases; J trimming: 0 bases; junction bases outside the gene matches: 7. In nucleotides, the CDR3 is TGTGCCACCTCAGCGGGAGGGTATAGCACAGATACGCAGTATTTT. Residues: CATSAGGYSTDTQYF.

This chain links TRBV28 with TRBJ1-5; D perhaps matches TRBD1 (6 bases). V lost 10 bases and J lost 1, with 11 bases in between. Per germline, CDR1 MDHEN and CDR2 SYDVKM. There are 13 residues in the CDR3. The CDR3 sequence: CATGGQSNQPQHF. In DNA form, the CDR3 reads TGTGCCACCGGGGGGCAAAGCAATCAGCCCCAGCATTTT. Variable domain in full (rest from reference TRBV28 and TRBJ1-5): DVKVTQSSRYLVKRTGEKVFLECVQDMDHENMFWYRQDPGLGLRLIYFSYDVKMKEKGDIPEGYSVSREKKERFSLILESASTNQTSMYLCATGGQSNQPQHFGDGTRLSIL.

The chain uses TRBV5-4 and TRBJ2-2; TRBD1 aligns across 9 bases. Germline CDR1 and CDR2: SGHNT and YYREEE (reference sequence). This CDR3 spans 16 amino acids. The J segment lost 3 bases and the V segment lost 0 bases, leaving 3 bases of the junction unmatched. CDR3 sequence: CASSLEDRGDTGELFF. DNA of the CDR3: TGTGCCAGCAGCTTGGAAGACAGGGGGGACACCGGGGAGCTGTTTTTT.

The chain has TRBV7-9 and TRBJ2-7; TRBD1 agrees at 7 bases. The CDR3 spans 17 residues. Germline V gives CDR1 SEHNR, CDR2 FQNEAQ (reference sequence). V trimming: 2 bases; J trimming: 4 bases; junction bases outside the gene matches: 14. The DNA of the CDR3 is TGTGCCAGCAGCTTAAGGGGCGGGCCGGGACAGCGATACGAGCAGTACTTC. It yields the protein CASSLRGGPGQRYEQYF.

V gene TRBV9 combines with J gene TRBJ2-7; 8 bases fit TRBD1. The V gene end was trimmed by 2 bases and the J gene end by 9 bases; junction bases not matched to a gene: 10. From germline, CDR1 is SGDLS and CDR2 YYNGEE. This CDR3 is built from 14 residues. The CDR3 protein is CASSVEGDRSSQYF. CDR3 nucleotide sequence: TGTGCCAGCAGCGTCGAAGGGGACAGGAGCTCGCAGTACTTC.

The V call is TRBV5-1, the J call TRBJ2-3, with D maybe TRBD2 (5 bases). Trimming took off 0 bases at V and 0 bases at J, with 11 bases between the two ends. Germline V gives CDR1 SGHRS, CDR2 YFSETQ. CDR3 size: 16 residues. The CDR3 bases are TGCGCCAGCAGCTTGGCCCCGAGGGCTAGCACAGATACGCAGTATTTT. Translation gives CASSLAPRASTDTQYF.

The gene calls are TRBV4-3 and TRBJ2-1, with D perhaps TRBD2 (6 bases). Trimming took off 0 bases at V and 13 bases at J, with 19 bases between the two ends. The CDR3 length is 15 residues. Germline V CDR1 and CDR2: LGHNA, YSLEER. CDR3 loop: CASSQDRSQRRVQFF. The CDR3 region has the DNA TGCGCCAGCAGCCAAGATCGGTCGCAGCGGAGGGTACAGTTCTTC.

V usage is TRBV5-4 and J usage is TRBJ2-1; TRBD2 agrees at 13 bases. The V gene end was trimmed by 4 bases and the J gene end by 4 bases; junction bases not matched to a gene: 5. Germline V gives CDR1 SGHNT, CDR2 YYREEE (reference sequence). The CDR3 totals 16 residues. The CDR3 bases are TGTGCCAGCAGCCCCGGGGGACTAGCGGGGTACAATGAGCAGTTCTTC. Its protein product is CASSPGGLAGYNEQFF.

The rearrangement links TRBV28 to TRBJ1-1, with D uncertain. The CDR3 totals 13 residues. V lost 6 bases, J lost 3 bases, and 11 bases lay in between. Germline V gene sequence: CDR1 MDHEN, CDR2 SYDVKM. CDR3 in amino acids: CASRSGGYTEAFF. The DNA of the CDR3 is TGTGCCAGCAGATCCGGAGGATACACTGAAGCTTTCTTT.

The chain is built from TRBV10-3 and TRBJ1-1; 8 nucleotides align to TRBD1. Germline CDR1 reads ENHRY; CDR2 reads SYGVKD. The CDR3 has 14 residues. Trimming removed 0 bases from V and 10 bases from J; junction bases left unmatched: 7. The CDR3: CAISESQGTGRAFF. The CDR3 DNA reads as TGTGCCATCAGTGAGTCGCAGGGGACAGGACGAGCTTTCTTT.

The chain combines TRBV28 with TRBJ2-7; 7 bases agree with TRBD2. The trim removed 8 bases at V and 2 bases at J, leaving 18 bases unmatched. CDR3 length: 17 amino acids. Germline assignment: CDR1 MDHEN and CDR2 SYDVKM. CDR3 sequence reads: CASETLLLGGSPYEQYF. Written as DNA, the CDR3 is TGTGCCAGCGAAACGCTCCTTTTGGGCGGGAGTCCCTACGAGCAGTACTTC.

The V gene is TRBV28, the J gene TRBJ1-2, with 7 positions matching TRBD1. The CDR3 is made up of 14 amino acids. Trimming took 7 bases from V and 3 from J; bases not matched to a gene: 8. The germline gives CDR1 MDHEN, CDR2 SYDVKM. The CDR3 DNA reads TGTGCCAGCACGCGACAGGGTCGGGACTATGGCTACACCTTC. As protein: CASTRQGRDYGYTF.

CDR3 DNA: TGTGCCAGCAGCCCGACAGGGGGCCTCTACAATGAGCAGTTCTTC. Protein sequence: CASSPTGGLYNEQFF. The rearrangement uses TRBV2 and TRBJ2-1; 10 bases map to TRBD1. V was clipped by 6 bases and J by 3 bases; unmatched bases: 5. CDR1 is SNHLY and CDR2 is FYNNEI in the germline V gene. The CDR3 totals 15 residues.

V and J are TRBV2 and TRBJ2-7; TRBD2 agrees at 9 bases. Trimming removed 7 bases from V and 2 bases from J; junction bases left unmatched: 6. This CDR3 is 14 amino acids long. CDR1 and CDR2 from the germline V gene are SNHLY and FYNNEI. CDR3 region: CASTSGNYPYEQYF. CDR3 in DNA: TGTGCCAGCACTAGCGGGAACTACCCCTACGAGCAGTACTTC.

The chain links TRBV4-1 to TRBJ2-5; 7 bases are a match to TRBD1. V lost 0 bases, J lost 2 bases, and 12 bases stayed unmatched. Germline V gene data show CDR1 as MGHRA and CDR2 as YSYEKL. The CDR3 covers 18 residues. CDR3 residues: CASSQDAWTGNIQETQYF. The CDR3 DNA is TGCGCCAGCAGCCAAGACGCGTGGACAGGAAACATACAAGAGACCCAGTACTTC.

The rearrangement links TRBV15 to TRBJ2-5; 7 nucleotides line up with TRBD1. Germline CDR1 LNHNV, CDR2 YYDKDF (reference sequence). J lost 1 base, V lost 2 bases, and 4 bases had no gene match. The CDR3 is 15 amino acids. The CDR3 coding sequence is TGTGCCACCAGCAGATCCCGACAGGGCCAAGAGACCCAGTACTTC. Translation gives CATSRSRQGQETQYF.

This clone showed up just a few times. The rearrangement links TRBV2 to TRBJ1-4, with D possibly matching TRBD1 (6 bases). There are 14 residues in the CDR3. Trimming removed 6 bases at V and 6 bases at J, with 14 bases between. The V gene's germline CDR1 is SNHLY and CDR2 FYNNEI. The chain's CDR3 is CASSEEGGYEKLFF. Here the CDR3 DNA reads TGTGCCAGCAGCGAGGAAGGGGGTTATGAAAAACTGTTTTTT.

The V and J genes are TRBV14 and TRBJ2-7, with a tentative D call TRBD1 (6 bases). The germline CDR1 and CDR2 sequences are SGHDN and FVKESK. The CDR3 totals 13 residues. The V and J ends lost 4 bases and 2 bases respectively, with 9 bases between them. The CDR3 nucleotides read TGTGCCAGCAGCCGGGACATCCCCTACGAGCAGTACTTC. Translated, it gives CASSRDIPYEQYF.

The V call is TRBV7-9, the J call TRBJ2-5; no firm D call. The CDR3 is 16 amino acids. V was cut by 5 bases and J by 3 bases, with 19 bases left in between. Looked up from germline, CDR1 is SEHNR and CDR2 is FQNEAQ (reference sequence). As DNA, the CDR3 is TGTGCCAGCAGCCAAATAACCCCCCGTTCGGAAGAGACCCAGTACTTC. Its translation is CASSQITPRSEETQYF.

The chain uses TRBV27 and TRBJ2-7, with 10 bases matching TRBD1. Trimming at V came to 6 bases and at J to 1 base, leaving 6 bases not matched to a gene. Germline lookup yields CDR1 MNHEY and CDR2 SMNVEV (reference sequence). The CDR3 is made up of 15 amino acids. The CDR3 region is CASSMTGGASYEQYF. The CDR3 DNA reads TGTGCCAGCAGCATGACAGGGGGCGCTTCCTACGAGCAGTACTTC.

This chain joins TRBV29-1 and TRBJ2-1, with 7 bases aligning to TRBD1. CDR1 is SQVTM and CDR2 is ANQGSEA in the germline V gene. Trimming took 4 bases from V and 4 from J; bases not matched to a gene: 4. The CDR3 covers 13 residues. CDR3 nucleotide sequence: TGCAGCGTTGTGGGGGACAGTTACAATGAGCAGTTCTTC. Translating it yields CSVVGDSYNEQFF.

V usage is TRBV5-1 and J usage is TRBJ2-2, with 7 positions matching TRBD1. Per germline, CDR1 SGHRS and CDR2 YFSETQ. The CDR3 is 14 amino acids. The trim removed 3 bases at V and 5 bases at J, leaving 4 bases unmatched. In DNA form, the CDR3 reads TGCGCCAGCAGCTGGGGACAGACAACCGGGGAGCTGTTTTTT. This codes for CASSWGQTTGELFF.

This clone was observed a single time. The chain recombines TRBV19 with TRBJ1-4; maybe TRBD1 (6 bases). CDR3 size: 14 residues. Trimming left V 3 bases short and J 10 bases short, with 15 bases between. Germline CDR1 LNHDA, CDR2 SQIVND (reference sequence). Here the CDR3 reads CASSIEGGTGKLFF. CDR3 bases: TGTGCCAGTAGTATTGAGGGGGGGACCGGAAAACTGTTTTTT.

The J gene is TRBJ1-3, the V gene TRBV29-1; 7 bases are a match to TRBD1. Germline V gene sequence: CDR1 SQVTM, CDR2 ANQGSEA. Trimming removed 6 bases from V and 8 bases from J; junction bases left unmatched: 4. This CDR3 has 11 amino acids. The CDR3 reads CSVVRGDTIYF. The CDR3 nucleotides read TGCAGCGTCGTCAGGGGGGACACCATATATTTT. Complete variable domain (other parts from reference TRBV29-1 and TRBJ1-3): SAVISQKPSRDICQRGTSLTIQCQVDSQVTMMFWYRQQPGQSLTLIATANQGSEATYESGFVIDKFPISRPNLTFSTLTVSNMSPEDSSIYLCSVVRGDTIYFGEGSWLTVV.

The chain couples TRBV18 to TRBJ1-3, with D maybe TRBD1 (6 bases). V lost 4 bases and J 0 bases, leaving 16 bases between the germline ends. CDR3 length: 17 amino acids. Germline V gives CDR1 KGHSH, CDR2 LQKENI. The CDR3 DNA reads as TGTGCCAGCTCACTACTCATCGACAGGCTCTCTGGAAACACCATATATTTT. This encodes CASSLLIDRLSGNTIYF.

This rearrangement joins TRBV5-6 to TRBJ2-1; D ambiguous. This CDR3 has 14 residues. Germline loops: CDR1 SGHDT, CDR2 YYEEEE. V was pared by 1 base and J by 4 bases, with 9 bases between. The CDR3 coding sequence is TGTGCCAGCAGCTTGTATCACAGATACAATGAGCAGTTCTTC. This gives the protein CASSLYHRYNEQFF.